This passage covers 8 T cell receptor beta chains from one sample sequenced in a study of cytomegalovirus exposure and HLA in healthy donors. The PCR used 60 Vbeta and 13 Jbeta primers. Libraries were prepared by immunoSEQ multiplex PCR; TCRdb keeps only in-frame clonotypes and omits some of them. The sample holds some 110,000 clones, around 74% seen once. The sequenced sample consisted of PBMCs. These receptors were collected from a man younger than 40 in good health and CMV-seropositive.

CDR3 region: CASSRGTGGNQETQYF. The CDR3 DNA reads as TGCGCCAGCAGCCGTGGGACAGGGGGCAATCAAGAGACCCAGTACTTC. The chain uses TRBV4-1 and TRBJ2-5; 12 nucleotides match TRBD1. Germline CDR1 MGHRA, CDR2 YSYEKL. CDR3 length equals 16 residues. V shed 4 bases and J 2 bases; nucleotides not matched to a gene: 5.

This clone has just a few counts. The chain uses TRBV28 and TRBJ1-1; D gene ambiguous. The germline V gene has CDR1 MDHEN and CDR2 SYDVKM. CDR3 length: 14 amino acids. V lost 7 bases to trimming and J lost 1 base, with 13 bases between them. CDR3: CASTPPWRNTEAFF. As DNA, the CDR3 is TGTGCCAGCACCCCCCCCTGGAGGAACACTGAAGCTTTCTTT.

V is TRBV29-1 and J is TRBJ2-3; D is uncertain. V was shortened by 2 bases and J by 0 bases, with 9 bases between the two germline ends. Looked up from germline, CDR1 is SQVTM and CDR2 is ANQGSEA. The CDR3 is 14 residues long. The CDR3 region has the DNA TGCAGCGTTGAACCACACGCTAGCACAGATACGCAGTATTTT. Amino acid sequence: CSVEPHASTDTQYF.

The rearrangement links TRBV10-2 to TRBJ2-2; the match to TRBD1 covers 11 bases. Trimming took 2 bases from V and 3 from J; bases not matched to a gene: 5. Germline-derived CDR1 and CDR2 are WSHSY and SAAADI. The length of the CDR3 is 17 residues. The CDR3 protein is CASSEGQGARDTGELFF. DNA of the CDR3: TGCGCCAGCAGTGAGGGACAGGGGGCGCGGGACACCGGGGAGCTGTTTTTT.

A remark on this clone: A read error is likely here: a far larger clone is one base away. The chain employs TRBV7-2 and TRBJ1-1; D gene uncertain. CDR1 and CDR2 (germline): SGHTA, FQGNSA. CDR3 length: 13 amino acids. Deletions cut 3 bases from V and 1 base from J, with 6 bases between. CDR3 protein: CASSLSGNTEAFF. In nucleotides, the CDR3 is TGTGCCAGCAGCTTGTCCGGGAACACTGAAGCTTTCTTT.

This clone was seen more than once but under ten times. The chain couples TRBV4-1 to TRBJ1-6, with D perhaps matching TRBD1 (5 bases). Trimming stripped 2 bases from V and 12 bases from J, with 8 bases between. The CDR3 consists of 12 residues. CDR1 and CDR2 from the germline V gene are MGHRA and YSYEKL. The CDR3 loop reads CASSQPTGPLHF. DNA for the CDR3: TGCGCCAGCAGCCAACCTACAGGACCCCTCCACTTT.

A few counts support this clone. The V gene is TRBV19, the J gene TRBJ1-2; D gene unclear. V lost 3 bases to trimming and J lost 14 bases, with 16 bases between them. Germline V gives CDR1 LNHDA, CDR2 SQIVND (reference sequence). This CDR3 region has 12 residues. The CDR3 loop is CASSIPEGRCTF. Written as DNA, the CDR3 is TGTGCCAGTAGTATCCCGGAGGGAAGGTGTACCTTC.

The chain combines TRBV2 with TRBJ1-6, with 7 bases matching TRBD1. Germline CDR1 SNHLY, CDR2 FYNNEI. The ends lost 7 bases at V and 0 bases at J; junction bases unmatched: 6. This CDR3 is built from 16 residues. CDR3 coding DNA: TGTGCCAGCAAGGACAGGAGGAGCTCCTATAATTCACCCCTCCACTTT. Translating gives CASKDRRSSYNSPLHF.